This T cell receptor (beta chain) derives from a study of blood T cell repertoires in COVID-19. Study as a whole: COVID-19 samples, acute and convalescent, were from the United States, Italy and Spain. PBMCs, B-cell-depleted T cells, or T cells were the source of the cDNA or gDNA that made up the material.

The authors' processing: It was from reference gene primer amplification that nucleated cell counts were estimated. Repertoires were generated with immunoSEQ multiplex PCR, while TCRdb's copy carries only in-frame clones and drops some. V and J calls and clone size are given by that table; D and trimming were obtained from the DNA. The table has about 78,000 clones, around nine tenths seen once. In its sample, this clone was seen once. Trimming cost V 8 bases and J 1 base, with 21 bases left between them. Germline values: CDR1 MDHEN, CDR2 SYDVKM. This CDR3 region has 16 residues. Sequencing was performed on peripheral blood. This receptor was obtained from a woman aged 55-75 years with acute or convalescent COVID-19. This chain links TRBV28 with TRBJ2-7; D possibly corresponds to TRBD1 (6 bases). The chain's CDR3 is CASLPPIGQSSYEQYF. CDR3 DNA: TGTGCCAGCCTTCCCCCAATAGGACAGAGTTCCTACGAGCAGTACTTC.